Following are 29 T cell receptor beta chains from one sample sequenced in a study of blood T cells in healthy people across ages. A second about 6 to 11 cycle PCR used barcoded and J-beta primers. TCRdb fed the 5' RACE reads into MiXCR, producing one record per CDR3 protein. The repertoire holds 1.8 million or so distinct CDR3 sequences, with 35% to 50% as singletons. Specimen: blood. These receptor sequences come from a human donor in good health.

This chain uses TRBV5-1 with TRBJ2-6; TRBD2 aligns across 14 bases. The germline V gene has CDR1 SGHRS and CDR2 YFSETQ. J gave up 0 bases and V 0 bases, and 5 bases lay outside the gene matches. The length of the CDR3 is 20 residues. CDR3 residues: CASSLAGTSGGSSGANVLTF. In nucleotides, the CDR3 is TGCGCCAGCAGCTTGGCAGGGACTAGCGGGGGAAGCTCTGGGGCCAACGTCCTGACTTTC.

This clonotype was recorded many times. The chain has TRBV10-3 and TRBJ2-5, with 8 positions matching TRBD2. V shed 10 bases and J 3 bases; nucleotides not matched to a gene: 4. The CDR3 totals 12 residues. Germline lookup yields CDR1 ENHRY and CDR2 SYGVKD. For the CDR3, the DNA is TGTGCCACCGTGGGACTAGAAGAGACCCAGTACTTC. Translating gives CATVGLEETQYF.

There are a few counts of this clonotype. The rearrangement uses TRBV7-3 and TRBJ2-7; TRBD1 might be the D (6 bases). Germline V gene sequence: CDR1 SGHTA, CDR2 FQGTGA. The CDR3 has 14 residues. Trimming pared 2 bases from V and 5 bases from J, leaving 13 bases between. The CDR3 DNA is TGTGCCAGCAGCTTATTAGGGGGTGGGGACGAGCAGTACTTC. Translating it yields CASSLLGGGDEQYF.

The chain recombines TRBV7-6 with TRBJ1-5; D possibly corresponds to TRBD1 (5 bases). CDR1 and CDR2 from the germline V gene are SGHVS and FNYEAQ. V was pared by 1 base and J by 3 bases, with 10 bases between. CDR3 length: 15 residues. CDR3 coding DNA: TGTGCCAGCAGCTTAGAAGCAGGGTACAATCAGCCCCAGCATTTT. It specifies CASSLEAGYNQPQHF.

This clonotype was seen more than once but under ten times. The CDR3 is CSVEEGAGYGYTF. The CDR3 DNA is TGCAGCGTTGAGGAGGGGGCGGGCTATGGCTACACCTTC. The chain joins TRBV29-1 to TRBJ1-2; 7 nucleotides align to TRBD1. Germline CDR1 is SQVTM and CDR2 is ANQGSEA. After removal of 3 bases from V and 4 bases from J, the junction contained 5 bases not matched to a gene. The CDR3 has 13 amino acids.

Only a few counts were recorded for this clonotype. The junction shows a germline mismatch at one end, possibly a read error. The chain carries TRBV2 and TRBJ2-6; no clear D. The CDR3 runs to 15 residues. Germline V gene lookup returns CDR1 SNHLY and CDR2 FYNNEI. DNA for the CDR3: TGTGCCAGCAGTGGGAGTTTACCTGGGACCAACGTCCTGACTTTC. Translated: CASSGSLPGTNVLTF.

This clonotype came up a few times. This may be a read error: a much more frequent sequence differs by one nucleotide. The chain recombines TRBV6-4 with TRBJ1-5; 7 bases fit TRBD1. Germline trimming cut 5 bases from V and 4 bases from J; bases unmatched to any gene: 2. Germline V gene lookup returns CDR1 MRHNA and CDR2 SNTAGT. The CDR3 is made up of 13 amino acids. CDR3 nucleotide sequence: TGTGCCAGCAGTACAGGGGAGAATCAGCCCCAGCATTTT. Translating gives CASSTGENQPQHF.

V is TRBV19 and J is TRBJ1-5; the D gene is possibly TRBD1 (5 bases). This CDR3 region has 13 residues. V lost 7 bases and J 5 bases, leaving 12 bases between the germline ends. Germline-derived CDR1 and CDR2 are LNHDA and SQIVND (reference sequence). The CDR3 DNA is TGTGCCAGTACGGACACGGCCGATCAGCCCCAGCATTTT. This codes for CASTDTADQPQHF.

Only one count was recorded for this clonotype. The J gene is TRBJ1-3, the V gene TRBV20-1, with D uncertain. Looked up from germline, CDR1 is DFQATT and CDR2 is SNEGSKA (reference sequence). CDR3 size: 15 residues. V was trimmed by 4 bases and J by 3 bases, leaving 16 bases between them. CDR3 sequence reads: CSAKSGRGDGNTIYF. CDR3 nucleotide sequence: TGCAGTGCTAAAAGCGGGAGAGGCGATGGAAACACCATATATTTT.

This clonotype was counted between two and nine times. The rearrangement links TRBV20-1 to TRBJ2-7; D is perhaps TRBD1 or TRBD2 (6 bases each). Germline CDR1 DFQATT, CDR2 SNEGSKA (reference sequence). The CDR3 consists of 12 residues. Trimming left V 6 bases short and J 6 bases short, with 15 bases between. Here the CDR3 DNA reads TGCAGTGCCGACTTACAGGGAGGCGAGCAGTACTTC. It translates to CSADLQGGEQYF.

The V gene is TRBV11-1, the J gene TRBJ2-5; D gene unclear. The CDR3 loop spans 15 amino acids. Germline V lookup: CDR1 SGHAT, CDR2 FQDESV (reference sequence). Trimming cost V 6 bases and J 1 base, with 15 bases left between them. The CDR3 region is CASRPMRMGQETQYF. For the CDR3, the DNA is TGTGCCAGCAGGCCGATGAGAATGGGCCAAGAGACCCAGTACTTC.

This clonotype was counted a few times. This chain joins TRBV5-5 and TRBJ2-1; 10 nucleotides match TRBD2. The CDR3 has 14 residues. Germline V gene sequence: CDR1 SGHKS, CDR2 YYEKEE (reference sequence). Trimming took 0 bases from V and 9 from J; bases not matched to a gene: 3. In DNA, the CDR3 is TGTGCCAGCAGCTTGGTTCTAGCGGGGGTTGAGCAGTTCTTC. Its translation: CASSLVLAGVEQFF.

This clonotype was counted between two and nine times. A much bigger clone sits one base away, suggesting this may be a read error. CDR3 bases: TGTGCCGGCAGCCTAACAGCCTCTGGGGCCAACGTCCTGACTTTC. Protein product: CAGSLTASGANVLTF. The V and J genes are TRBV7-6 and TRBJ2-6; D uncertain. This CDR3 is 15 amino acids long. The germline V gene encodes CDR1 SGHVS and CDR2 FNYEAQ.

This clonotype occurred a few times. The rearrangement uses TRBV6-6 and TRBJ2-7; D possibly matches TRBD1 or TRBD2 (5 bases each). Per the germline V gene, CDR1 is MNHNY and CDR2 is SVGAGI (reference sequence). The CDR3 sequence is 15 residues long. Trimming removed 0 bases at V and 2 bases at J, with 11 bases between. The DNA of the CDR3 is TGTGCCAGCAGTTACTCGGGGGACGCTACCTACGAGCAGTACTTC. Protein sequence: CASSYSGDATYEQYF.

Written as DNA, the CDR3 is TGCGCCAGCAGCCAAGATCGAGGGAGGTCGGCCCCAGGTGGCACTGAAGCTTTCTTT. It codes for CASSQDRGRSAPGGTEAFF. The chain is built from TRBV4-1 and TRBJ1-1; D is unclear. CDR3 length equals 19 residues. Germline CDR1 reads MGHRA; CDR2 reads YSYEKL. Deletions cut 0 bases from V and 4 bases from J, with 24 bases between.

This clonotype was observed a few times. The V call is TRBV5-1, the J call TRBJ1-1; D is ambiguous. CDR3 length equals 15 residues. Trimming shortened V by 2 bases and J by 6 bases, and 17 bases separated the two germline ends. Germline CDR1 is SGHRS and CDR2 is YFSETQ. Here the CDR3 reads CASSFELRGVAEAFF. CDR3 coding DNA: TGCGCCAGCAGCTTTGAGTTACGCGGCGTCGCTGAAGCTTTCTTT.

This clonotype was seen just once. Possible read error: a much larger clone is one base away. This rearrangement joins TRBV5-5 to TRBJ2-1; the D gene could be TRBD1 or TRBD2 (5 bases each). The CDR3 is 14 amino acids. CDR1 and CDR2 from the germline V gene are SGHKS and YYEKEE (reference sequence). CDR3 coding DNA: TGTGCCTGCAGCTTGGGACCGAACTACAATGAGCAGTTCTTC. It is translated as CACSLGPNYNEQFF.

This chain uses TRBV3-1 with TRBJ1-5; the D gene is possibly TRBD1 (5 bases). This CDR3 region has 17 residues. Germline-derived CDR1 and CDR2 are LGHDT and YNNKEL (reference sequence). Trimming stripped 1 base from V and 3 bases from J, with 16 bases between. The chain's CDR3 is CASSQAGKGSNNQPQHF. In nucleotides, the CDR3 is TGTGCCAGCAGCCAAGCTGGAAAGGGGAGTAACAATCAGCCCCAGCATTTT. Combining the CDR3 with reference TRBV3-1 and TRBJ1-5 gives the whole variable domain DTAVSQTPKYLVTQMGNDKSIKCEQNLGHDTMYWYKQDSKKFLKIMFSYNNKELIINETVPNRFSPKSPDKAHLNLHINSLELGDSAVYFCASSQAGKGSNNQPQHFGDGTRLSIL.

Comment on this clonotype: One end of the junction does not line up with germline, which may come from a read error. The chain joins TRBV6-2 or TRBV6-3 to TRBJ2-7; D is unresolved. CDR1 and CDR2 (germline): MNHEY, SVGEGT. This CDR3 region has 12 residues. CDR3 DNA sequence: TGTGCCAACAGTTACTATGTGTACGAGCAGTACTTC. Translating it yields CANSYYVYEQYF.

Concerning this clonotype: At one boundary the junction diverges from the germline segment, which might be a read error. The V call is TRBV6-1, the J call TRBJ1-2; D not resolved. CDR3 size: 14 residues. Germline CDR1 and CDR2: MNHNS and SASEGT. The CDR3 sequence: CASSELGYNYGNTF. For the CDR3, the DNA is TGTGCCAGCAGTGAATTAGGGTACAACTATGGCAACACCTTC.

The DNA of the CDR3 is TGTGCCAGCAGTTTATCGGTTGGGGACAGGGCCCTCTACGAGCAGTACTTC. This gives the protein CASSLSVGDRALYEQYF. The rearrangement uses TRBV27 and TRBJ2-7; 9 bases map to TRBD1. Trimming took 0 bases from V and 3 from J; bases not matched to a gene: 9. The CDR3 contains 17 residues. Per germline, CDR1 MNHEY and CDR2 SMNVEV (reference sequence).

This clonotype has just one count. This chain joins TRBV20-1 and TRBJ1-1; D remains ambiguous. Trimming pared 4 bases from V and 1 base from J, leaving 13 bases between. The CDR3 is 14 residues long. Germline CDR1 and CDR2: DFQATT and SNEGSKA (reference sequence). CDR3 DNA sequence: TGCAGTGCTACCCGAGAAGGCGGGAACACTGAAGCTTTCTTT. As protein: CSATREGGNTEAFF.

V and J are TRBV20-1 and TRBJ2-3; 11 nucleotides agree with TRBD2. V shed 4 bases and J 2 bases; nucleotides not matched to a gene: 5. Germline V gene sequence: CDR1 DFQATT, CDR2 SNEGSKA (reference sequence). This CDR3 spans 15 amino acids. CDR3 in amino acids: CSANPGLADTDTQYF. DNA of the CDR3: TGCAGTGCTAATCCGGGACTAGCGGACACAGATACGCAGTATTTT.

The V call is TRBV10-3, the J call TRBJ2-7; D uncertain. Germline assignment: CDR1 ENHRY and CDR2 SYGVKD. The CDR3 is made up of 15 amino acids. The V gene lost 7 bases and the J gene lost 3 bases, with 19 bases spanning the gap. Here the CDR3 DNA reads TGTGCCATCAAAGGATCGACACAGCGCTACTACGAGCAGTACTTC. Its protein is CAIKGSTQRYYEQYF.

The chain carries TRBV4-1 and TRBJ2-7; either TRBD1 or TRBD2 may supply D (5 bases each). CDR1 is MGHRA and CDR2 is YSYEKL in the germline V gene. V shed 4 bases and J shed 6 bases, with 13 bases lying between them. CDR3 length: 13 amino acids. The CDR3 loop is CASSLRDGCEQYF. Here the CDR3 DNA reads TGCGCCAGCAGCCTCCGGGACGGCTGCGAGCAGTACTTC.

This clonotype occurred a few times. The chain is built from TRBV7-2 and TRBJ1-5, with 7 positions matching TRBD1. Germline V lookup: CDR1 SGHTA, CDR2 FQGNSA. The V segment lost 2 bases and the J segment 2 bases; nucleotides outside the gene matches: 6. The CDR3 covers 16 residues. This CDR3 reads CASSLLGGEGNQPQHF. The DNA for the CDR3 is TGTGCCAGCAGCTTATTAGGGGGCGAGGGCAATCAGCCCCAGCATTTT. The variable domain in full, completed from reference TRBV7-2 and TRBJ1-5, reads GAGVSQSPSNKVTEKGKDVELRCDPISGHTALYWYRQSLGQGLEFLIYFQGNSAPDKSGLPSDRFSAERTGGSVSTLTIQRTQQEDSAVYLCASSLLGGEGNQPQHFGDGTRLSIL.

As regards this clonotype: The junction departs from germline at one end; a sequencing error may be responsible. This rearrangement joins TRBV4-3 to TRBJ1-2; 7 nucleotides align to TRBD1. The CDR3 loop spans 15 amino acids. Germline values: CDR1 LGHNA, CDR2 YSLEER. CDR3 nucleotide sequence: TGCGCCAGGAGCCAAACGGACAGGACAAACTATGGCTACACCTTC. Translation gives CARSQTDRTNYGYTF.

This chain joins TRBV7-2 and TRBJ2-5; 15 bases agree with TRBD2. Germline V lookup: CDR1 SGHTA, CDR2 FQGNSA. The CDR3 consists of 17 residues. V shed 4 bases, J shed 0 bases, and the junction held 3 bases outside the gene matches. The CDR3 sequence is CASSSGLAGGHQETQYF. The DNA for the CDR3 is TGTGCCAGCAGCTCGGGACTAGCGGGGGGCCACCAAGAGACCCAGTACTTC.

This chain joins TRBV7-2 and TRBJ1-1, with D hard to call. V gave up 5 bases and J gave up 2 bases, with 12 bases separating them. This CDR3 contains 14 residues. Germline values: CDR1 SGHTA, CDR2 FQGNSA. CDR3 in DNA: TGTGCCAGCAGCCCCCAATCCGGTAACACTGAAGCTTTCTTT. It specifies CASSPQSGNTEAFF. Together with reference TRBV7-2 and TRBJ1-1, the CDR3 gives the full variable domain: GAGVSQSPSNKVTEKGKDVELRCDPISGHTALYWYRQSLGQGLEFLIYFQGNSAPDKSGLPSDRFSAERTGGSVSTLTIQRTQQEDSAVYLCASSPQSGNTEAFFGQGTRLTVV.